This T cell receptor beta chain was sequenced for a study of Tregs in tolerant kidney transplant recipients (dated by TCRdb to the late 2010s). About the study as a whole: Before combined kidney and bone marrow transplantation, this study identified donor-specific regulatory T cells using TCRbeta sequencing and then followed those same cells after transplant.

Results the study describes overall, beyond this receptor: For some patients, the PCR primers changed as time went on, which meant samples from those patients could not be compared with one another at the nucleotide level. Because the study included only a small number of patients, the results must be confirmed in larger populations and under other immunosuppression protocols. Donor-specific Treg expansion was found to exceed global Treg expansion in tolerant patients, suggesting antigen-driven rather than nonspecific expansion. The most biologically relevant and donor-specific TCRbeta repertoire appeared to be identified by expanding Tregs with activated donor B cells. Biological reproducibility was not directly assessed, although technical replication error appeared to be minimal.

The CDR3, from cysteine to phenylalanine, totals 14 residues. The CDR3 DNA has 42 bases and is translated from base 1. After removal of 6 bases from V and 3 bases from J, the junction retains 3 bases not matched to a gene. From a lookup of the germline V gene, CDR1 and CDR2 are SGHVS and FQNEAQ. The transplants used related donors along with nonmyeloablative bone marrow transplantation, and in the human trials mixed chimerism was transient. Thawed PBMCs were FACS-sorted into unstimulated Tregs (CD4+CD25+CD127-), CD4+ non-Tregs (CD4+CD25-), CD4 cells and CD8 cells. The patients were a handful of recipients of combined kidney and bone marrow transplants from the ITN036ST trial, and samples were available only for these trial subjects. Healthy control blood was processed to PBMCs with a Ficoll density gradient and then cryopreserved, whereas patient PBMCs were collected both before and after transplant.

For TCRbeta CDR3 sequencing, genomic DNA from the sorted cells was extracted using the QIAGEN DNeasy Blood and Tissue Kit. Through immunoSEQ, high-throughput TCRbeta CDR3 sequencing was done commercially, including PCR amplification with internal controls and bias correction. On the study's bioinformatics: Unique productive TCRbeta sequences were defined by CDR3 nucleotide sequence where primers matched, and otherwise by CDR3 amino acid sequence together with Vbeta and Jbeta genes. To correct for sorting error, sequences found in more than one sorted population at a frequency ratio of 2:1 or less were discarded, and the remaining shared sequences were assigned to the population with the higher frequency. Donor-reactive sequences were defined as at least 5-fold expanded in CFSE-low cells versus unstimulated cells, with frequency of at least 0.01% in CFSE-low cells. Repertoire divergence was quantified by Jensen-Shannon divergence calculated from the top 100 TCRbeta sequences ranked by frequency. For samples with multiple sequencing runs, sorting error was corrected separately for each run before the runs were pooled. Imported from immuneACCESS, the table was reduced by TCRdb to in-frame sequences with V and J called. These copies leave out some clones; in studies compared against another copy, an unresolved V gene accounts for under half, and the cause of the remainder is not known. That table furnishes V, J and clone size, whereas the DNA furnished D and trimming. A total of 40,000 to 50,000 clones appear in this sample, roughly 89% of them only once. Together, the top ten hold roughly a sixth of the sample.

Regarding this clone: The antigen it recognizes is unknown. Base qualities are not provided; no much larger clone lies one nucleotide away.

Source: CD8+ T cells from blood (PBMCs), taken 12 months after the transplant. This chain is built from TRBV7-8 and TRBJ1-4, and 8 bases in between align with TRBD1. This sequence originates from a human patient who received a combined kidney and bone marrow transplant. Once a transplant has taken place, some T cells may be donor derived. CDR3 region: CASRQGGANEKLFF. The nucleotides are TGTGCCAGCAGACAGGGGGGGGCTAATGAAAAACTGTTTTTT.